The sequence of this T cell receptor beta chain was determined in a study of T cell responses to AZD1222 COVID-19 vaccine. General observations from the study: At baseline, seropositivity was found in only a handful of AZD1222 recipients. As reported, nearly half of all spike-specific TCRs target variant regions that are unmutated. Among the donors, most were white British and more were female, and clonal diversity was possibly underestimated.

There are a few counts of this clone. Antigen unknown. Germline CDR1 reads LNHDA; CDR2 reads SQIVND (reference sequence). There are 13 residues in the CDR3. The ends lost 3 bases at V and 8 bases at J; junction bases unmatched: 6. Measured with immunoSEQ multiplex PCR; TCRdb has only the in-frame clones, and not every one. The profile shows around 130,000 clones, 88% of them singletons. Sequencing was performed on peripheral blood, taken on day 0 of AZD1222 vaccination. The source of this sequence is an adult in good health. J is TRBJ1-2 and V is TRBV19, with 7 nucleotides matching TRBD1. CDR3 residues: CASSMETGKGYTF. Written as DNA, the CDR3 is TGTGCCAGTAGTATGGAGACAGGGAAAGGCTACACCTTC.